These 21 T cell receptor beta chains came from one sample sequenced in a study of shared clonotypes between healthy human individuals. Sequencing used immunoSEQ multiplex PCR; TCRdb keeps in-frame clones, though not all of them. The table lists 950,000 to 1,100,000 clones, around 74% of them singletons. The sequenced sample consisted of memory CD4+ T cells sorted from blood. Stated subset: CD45RA-negative fraction. Source of these receptors: a man in his late teens or twenties in good health.

This clone was found many times. Written as DNA, the CDR3 is TGTGCCAGCTTCAAGGACATTTTAGTTGGAAACACCATATATTTT. Residues: CASFKDILVGNTIYF. The V gene is TRBV28, the J gene TRBJ1-3; TRBD1 might be the D (5 bases). V lost 8 bases, J lost 3 bases, and 17 bases lay in between. This CDR3 is built from 15 residues. Germline values: CDR1 MDHEN, CDR2 SYDVKM.

The chain links TRBV5-1 to TRBJ2-3, with no clear D. This CDR3 spans 15 amino acids. CDR1 SGHRS and CDR2 YFSETQ come from the germline V gene. The V end was cut by 5 bases, the J end by 0 bases, with 13 bases between. This CDR3 is CASSLQDASTDTQYF. DNA of the CDR3: TGCGCCAGCAGTCTCCAGGATGCTAGCACAGATACGCAGTATTTT.

This chain connects TRBV5-1 to TRBJ2-3, with 8 nucleotides matching TRBD2. There are 12 residues in the CDR3. CDR1 and CDR2 from the germline V gene are SGHRS and YFSETQ. With 5 bases clipped from V and 10 bases from J, the junction kept 6 bases outside the gene matches. CDR3 nucleotides: TGCGCCAGCAGGGAAGCGGGAGAACCGCAGTATTTT. Protein: CASREAGEPQYF.

This clone was seen a few times. The rearrangement joins TRBV6-5 to TRBJ2-7; no clear D. In germline, CDR1 is MNHEY, CDR2 SVGAGI. CDR3 size: 14 residues. Trimming removed 4 bases from V and 0 bases from J, with 10 bases in between. The CDR3 here is CASSSTALSYEQYF. DNA of the CDR3: TGTGCCAGCAGTTCCACAGCCCTCTCCTACGAGCAGTACTTC.

A remark on this clone: A much bigger clone sits one base away, suggesting this may be a read error. Other DNA sequences in this specimen translate into the identical CDR3. The chain is built from TRBV11-2 and TRBJ1-2; D gene unclear. V lost 0 bases and J lost 5, with 4 bases in between. Germline V lookup: CDR1 SGHAT, CDR2 FQNNGV. This CDR3 has 12 amino acids. The CDR3 is CASSLEGYGYTF. The CDR3 coding sequence is TGTGCCAGCAGCTTAGAAGGGTATGGCTACACCTTC.

The rearrangement links TRBV7-2 to TRBJ2-7; the D is unclear. In germline, CDR1 is SGHTA, CDR2 FQGNSA. V was clipped by 6 bases and J by 5 bases, with 14 bases between them. The CDR3 has 13 residues. As DNA, the CDR3 is TGTGCCAGCAGGGACCCCGGACGGGACGAGCAGTACTTC. It translates to CASRDPGRDEQYF.

The CDR3 region is CASSLGIGGNYGYTF. CDR3 sequence (DNA): TGTGCCAGCAGCTTAGGAATCGGGGGTAACTATGGCTACACCTTC. The rearrangement joins TRBV7-8 to TRBJ1-2, with a possible D match to TRBD1 (5 bases). CDR1 and CDR2 from the germline V gene are SGHVS and FQNEAQ. This CDR3 has 15 residues. Trimming left V 1 base short and J 1 base short, with 10 bases between.

This chain connects TRBV7-2 to TRBJ1-5; D not resolved. Germline V gene lookup returns CDR1 SGHTA and CDR2 FQGNSA. The CDR3 is made up of 14 amino acids. Trimming removed 5 bases from V and 0 bases from J, with 8 bases in between. CDR3 sequence reads: CASSLTHSNQPQHF. The CDR3 DNA reads as TGTGCCAGCAGCCTGACTCATAGCAATCAGCCCCAGCATTTT.

The rearrangement links TRBV7-2 to TRBJ1-1, with no clear D. Trimming took off 2 bases at V and 1 base at J, with 5 bases between the two ends. The CDR3 sequence is 13 residues long. Germline V gene data show CDR1 as SGHTA and CDR2 as FQGNSA. The CDR3 bases are TGTGCCAGCAGCTTATCAAGGAACACTGAAGCTTTCTTT. Protein product: CASSLSRNTEAFF.

DNA for the CDR3: TGTGCCAGCAGCTTCGGGGAAAGGGGTCAGCCCCAGCATTTT. This translates into CASSFGERGQPQHF. The rearrangement uses TRBV7-2 and TRBJ1-5; TRBD1 might be the D (5 bases). Looked up from germline, CDR1 is SGHTA and CDR2 is FQGNSA. Trimming removed 3 bases from V and 6 bases from J, with 12 bases in between. The CDR3 consists of 14 residues.

The CDR3 coding sequence is TGTGCCAGCAGCCTGTACTCGGGACAGAACACTGAAGCTTTCTTT. The encoded protein is CASSLYSGQNTEAFF. The rearrangement links TRBV7-3 to TRBJ1-1; a possible D gene is TRBD1 (6 bases). The length of the CDR3 is 15 residues. Germline CDR1 SGHTA, CDR2 FQGTGA. Trimming removed 5 bases at V and 1 base at J, with 14 bases between.

J is TRBJ1-4 and V is TRBV6-1; no reliable D call. Trimming stripped 8 bases from V and 8 bases from J, with 15 bases between. The germline gives CDR1 MNHNS, CDR2 SASEGT. This CDR3 is built from 13 residues. CDR3 sequence: CASVETGKEKLFF. The DNA for the CDR3 is TGTGCCAGCGTGGAGACCGGGAAGGAAAAACTGTTTTTT.

This chain joins TRBV18 and TRBJ2-7; 7 nucleotides match TRBD1. CDR1 is KGHSH, CDR2 LQKENI, per germline. The trim removed 3 bases at V and 2 bases at J, leaving 10 bases unmatched. The CDR3 loop spans 16 amino acids. The DNA of the CDR3 is TGTGCCAGCTCACCGCCGACTTCACAGGGGACCTACGAGCAGTACTTC. This codes for CASSPPTSQGTYEQYF.

This chain connects TRBV28 to TRBJ1-6; D gene uncertain. From germline, CDR1 is MDHEN and CDR2 SYDVKM. V was shortened by 3 bases and J by 13 bases, with 10 bases between the two germline ends. The CDR3 consists of 12 residues. Written as DNA, the CDR3 is TGTGCCAGCAGTTTTATACAATCGCCCCTCCACTTT. It translates to CASSFIQSPLHF. The complete variable domain, with remaining parts taken from reference TRBV28 and TRBJ1-6, reads DVKVTQSSRYLVKRTGEKVFLECVQDMDHENMFWYRQDPGLGLRLIYFSYDVKMKEKGDIPEGYSVSREKKERFSLILESASTNQTSMYLCASSFIQSPLHFGNGTRLTVT.

The chain combines TRBV5-1 with TRBJ1-3, with TRBD1 matching over 9 bases. The CDR3 covers 16 residues. After removal of 4 bases from V and 2 bases from J, the junction contained 7 bases not matched to a gene. Germline V gene lookup returns CDR1 SGHRS and CDR2 YFSETQ. The CDR3 spells CASSPTGTGPGNTIYF. Written as DNA, the CDR3 is TGCGCCAGCAGCCCGACCGGGACAGGGCCTGGAAACACCATATATTTT.

The rearrangement links TRBV28 to TRBJ2-3, with a tentative D call TRBD1 (7 bases). The ends were cut back, 3 bases at V and 5 bases at J, with 12 bases in the middle. Per germline, CDR1 MDHEN and CDR2 SYDVKM. The CDR3 contains 14 residues. CDR3 residues: CASSLGQGGDTQYF. CDR3 nucleotide sequence: TGTGCCAGCAGTTTGGGGCAGGGGGGAGATACGCAGTATTTT.

DNA of the CDR3: TGTGCCAGCAGCGTTTCCGGGCGGGGGGGCTCTAGCACAGATACGCAGTATTTT. Translation gives CASSVSGRGGSSTDTQYF. The chain employs TRBV11-2 and TRBJ2-3; TRBD2 aligns across 9 bases. This CDR3 comprises 18 residues. Germline V CDR1 and CDR2: SGHAT, FQNNGV. Trimming cost V 5 bases and J 0 bases; bases outside gene matches: 12.

Details on this clone: Other DNA sequences in the same sample also yield this CDR3. The J gene is TRBJ1-3, the V gene TRBV15, with a possible D match to TRBD1 (5 bases). With 5 bases removed from V and 1 base from J, the gap between germline ends came to 12 bases. The germline V gene has CDR1 LNHNV and CDR2 YYDKDF (reference sequence). The CDR3 is 15 amino acids. The CDR3 bases are TGTGCCACCAGCCGCGGGGGGGAATCTGGAAACACCATATATTTT. It yields the protein CATSRGGESGNTIYF.

The chain recombines TRBV29-1 with TRBJ1-2; 7 bases are a match to TRBD1. Trimming cost V 6 bases and J 2 bases; bases outside gene matches: 6. This CDR3 spans 13 amino acids. Germline CDR1 reads SQVTM; CDR2 reads ANQGSEA. The CDR3 DNA reads as TGCAGCGTGGGTCAGGGGGAAAACTATGGCTACACCTTC. Amino acids: CSVGQGENYGYTF.

This clone occurred a few times. The chain uses TRBV5-4 and TRBJ2-7; TRBD1 is a possible D gene (5 bases). CDR3 length equals 15 residues. Trimming left V 0 bases short and J 3 bases short, with 13 bases between. The germline V gene has CDR1 SGHNT and CDR2 YYREEE (reference sequence). The CDR3 sequence is CASSLGGRVDYEQYF. The CDR3 DNA is TGTGCCAGCAGCTTGGGGGGCAGGGTGGACTACGAGCAGTACTTC.

This rearrangement joins TRBV11-2 to TRBJ2-7; maybe TRBD2 (6 bases). With 3 bases removed from V and 0 bases from J, the gap between germline ends came to 15 bases. The CDR3 runs 16 residues. The V gene's germline CDR1 is SGHAT and CDR2 FQNNGV. The CDR3 here is CASSLEGTRSSYEQYF. The CDR3, as DNA: TGTGCCAGCAGCTTGGAGGGTACACGTAGCTCCTACGAGCAGTACTTC.